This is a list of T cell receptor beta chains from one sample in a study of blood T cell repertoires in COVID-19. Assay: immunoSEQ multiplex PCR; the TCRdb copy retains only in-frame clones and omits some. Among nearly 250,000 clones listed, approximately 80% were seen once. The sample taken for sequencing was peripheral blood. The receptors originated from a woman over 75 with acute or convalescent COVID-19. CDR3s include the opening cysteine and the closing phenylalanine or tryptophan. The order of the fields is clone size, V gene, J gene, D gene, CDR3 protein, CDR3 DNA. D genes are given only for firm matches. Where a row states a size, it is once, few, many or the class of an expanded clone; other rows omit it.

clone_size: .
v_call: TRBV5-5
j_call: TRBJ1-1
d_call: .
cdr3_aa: CASSRGYQGSTEAFF
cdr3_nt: TGTGCCAGCAGCCGGGGGTATCAGGGAAGCACTGAAGCTTTCTTT

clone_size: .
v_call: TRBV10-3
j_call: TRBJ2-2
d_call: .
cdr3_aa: CAISEGPPTGELFF
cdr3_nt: TGTGCCATCAGCGAGGGCCCACCGACCGGGGAGCTGTTTTTT

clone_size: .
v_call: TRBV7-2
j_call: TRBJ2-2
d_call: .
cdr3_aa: CASSRSGSNTGELFF
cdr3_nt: TGTGCCAGCAGCCGGAGCGGGTCGAACACCGGGGAGCTGTTTTTT

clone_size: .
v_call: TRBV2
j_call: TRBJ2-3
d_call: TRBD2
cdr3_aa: CASSGLAGAWYF
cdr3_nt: TGTGCCAGCAGTGGCCTAGCGGGAGCTTGGTATTTT

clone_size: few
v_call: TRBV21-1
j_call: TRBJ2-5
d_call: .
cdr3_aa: CASSNSQGEVTQYF
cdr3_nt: TGTGCCAGCAGCAACAGTCAGGGGGAGGTGACCCAGTACTTC

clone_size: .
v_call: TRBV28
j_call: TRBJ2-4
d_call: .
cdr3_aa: CASAGTDKTSRNIQYF
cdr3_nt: TGTGCCAGCGCCGGGACAGATAAAACTAGCCGGAACATTCAGTACTTC

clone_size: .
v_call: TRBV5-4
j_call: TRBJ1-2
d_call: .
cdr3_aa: CASSLGGTNYGYTF
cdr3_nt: TGTGCCAGCAGCTTGGGCGGAACTAACTATGGCTACACCTTC

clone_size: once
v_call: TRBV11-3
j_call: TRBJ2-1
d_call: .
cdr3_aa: CASSLEVNSRENNEQFF
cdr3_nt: TGTGCCAGCAGCTTAGAAGTGAATTCCAGGGAAAACAATGAGCAGTTCTTC

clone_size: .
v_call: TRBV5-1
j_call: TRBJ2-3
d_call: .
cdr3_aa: CASSKRNLVDTQYF
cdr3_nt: TGCGCCAGCAGCAAGAGGAACCTAGTGGATACGCAGTATTTT

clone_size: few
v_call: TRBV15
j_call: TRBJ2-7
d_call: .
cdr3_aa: CATSIRQFYEQYF
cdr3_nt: TGTGCCACCAGCATCCGACAGTTCTACGAGCAGTACTTC

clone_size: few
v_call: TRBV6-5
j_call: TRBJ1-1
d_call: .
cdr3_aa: CASSPQGGTEAFF
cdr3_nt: TGTGCCAGCAGTCCACAGGGTGGCACTGAAGCTTTCTTT

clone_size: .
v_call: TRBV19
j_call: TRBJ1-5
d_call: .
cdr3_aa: CASSIESSGNRHQPQHF
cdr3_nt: TGTGCCAGTAGTATAGAATCTTCAGGGAACCGGCATCAGCCCCAGCATTTT

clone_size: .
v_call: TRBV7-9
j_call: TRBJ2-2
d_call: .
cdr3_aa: CASSLDRPSNTGELFF
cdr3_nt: TGTGCCAGCAGCTTAGACAGGCCCTCGAACACCGGGGAGCTGTTTTTT

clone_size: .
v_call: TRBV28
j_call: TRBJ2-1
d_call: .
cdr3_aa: CASTLRLGPYNEQFF
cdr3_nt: TGTGCCAGCACCCTCAGGTTGGGGCCCTACAATGAGCAGTTCTTC

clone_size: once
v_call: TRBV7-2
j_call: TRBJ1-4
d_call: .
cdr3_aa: CASSLRRSSNEKLFF
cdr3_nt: TGTGCCAGCAGCTTACGGCGGTCTTCTAATGAAAAACTGTTTTTT

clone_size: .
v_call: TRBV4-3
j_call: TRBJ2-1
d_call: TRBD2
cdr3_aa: CASSLTSNNPYNEQFF
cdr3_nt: TGCGCCAGCAGTCTGACTAGCAACAACCCCTACAATGAGCAGTTCTTC

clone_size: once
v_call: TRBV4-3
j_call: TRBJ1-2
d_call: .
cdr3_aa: CASSQAVGDRGGAGYTF
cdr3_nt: TGCGCCAGCAGCCAAGCAGTGGGGGACCGAGGGGGAGCGGGCTACACCTTC

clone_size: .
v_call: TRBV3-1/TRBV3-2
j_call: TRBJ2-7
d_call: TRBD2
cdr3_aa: CASSLRTSGSYEQYF
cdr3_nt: TGTGCCAGCAGCCTTAGGACTAGCGGGAGTTACGAGCAGTACTTC

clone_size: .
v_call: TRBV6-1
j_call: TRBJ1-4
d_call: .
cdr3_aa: CASSERWGGANEKLFF
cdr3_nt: TGTGCCAGCAGTGAACGGTGGGGGGGCGCTAATGAAAAACTGTTTTTT

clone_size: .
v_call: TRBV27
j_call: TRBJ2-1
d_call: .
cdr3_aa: CASSSPLLYNEQFF
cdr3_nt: TGTGCCAGCAGTTCCCCCCTGTTGTACAATGAGCAGTTCTTC

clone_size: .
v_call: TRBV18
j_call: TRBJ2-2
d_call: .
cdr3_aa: CASSPPGGNTGELFF
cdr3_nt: TGTGCCAGCTCACCACCGGGAGGGAACACCGGGGAGCTGTTTTTT

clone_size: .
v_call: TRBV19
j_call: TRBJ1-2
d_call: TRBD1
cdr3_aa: CASWETGTGYTF
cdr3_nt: TGTGCCAGTTGGGAGACAGGGACTGGCTACACCTTC

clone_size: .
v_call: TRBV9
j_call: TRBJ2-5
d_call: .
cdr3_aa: CASSVEARGTGSQETQYF
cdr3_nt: TGTGCCAGCAGCGTAGAAGCCCGGGGAACAGGGTCACAAGAGACCCAGTACTTC

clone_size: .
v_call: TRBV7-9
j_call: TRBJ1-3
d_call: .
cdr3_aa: CASSLTGNTIYF
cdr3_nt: TGTGCCAGCAGCCTGACAGGAAACACCATATATTTT

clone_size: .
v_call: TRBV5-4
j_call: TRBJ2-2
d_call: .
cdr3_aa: CASSFEYAGNTGELFF
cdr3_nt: TGTGCCAGCAGCTTCGAGTACGCAGGGAACACCGGGGAGCTGTTTTTT

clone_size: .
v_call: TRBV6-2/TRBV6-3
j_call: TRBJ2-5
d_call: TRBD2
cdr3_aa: CASSPPPGLGVRGTQYF
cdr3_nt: TGTGCCAGCAGCCCCCCTCCGGGACTAGGGGTCCGGGGAACCCAGTACTTC

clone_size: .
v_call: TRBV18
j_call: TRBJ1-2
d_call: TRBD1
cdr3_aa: CASSAGQGNGYTF
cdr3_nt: TGTGCCAGCTCGGCAGGACAGGGCAACGGCTACACCTTC

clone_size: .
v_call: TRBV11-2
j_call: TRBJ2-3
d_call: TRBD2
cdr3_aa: CASSFSGGGFSDTQYF
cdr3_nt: TGTGCCAGCAGCTTTAGCGGGGGGGGCTTTTCAGATACGCAGTATTTT

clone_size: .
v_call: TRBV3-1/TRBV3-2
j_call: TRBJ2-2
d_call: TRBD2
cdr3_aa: CASSQDRLAGNTGELFF
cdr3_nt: TGTGCCAGCAGCCAAGATAGACTAGCGGGGAACACTGGGGAGCTGTTTTTT

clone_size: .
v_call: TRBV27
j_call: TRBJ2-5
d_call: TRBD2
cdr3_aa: CASSLRRTSGTQETQYF
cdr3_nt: TGTGCCAGCAGTCTACGAAGGACTAGCGGGACACAAGAGACCCAGTACTTC

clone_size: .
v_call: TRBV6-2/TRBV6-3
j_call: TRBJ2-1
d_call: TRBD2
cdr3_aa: CASSYPGLGRAGSYNEQFF
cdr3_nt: TGTGCCAGCAGTTACCCGGGACTAGGGCGGGCCGGCTCCTACAATGAGCAGTTCTTC

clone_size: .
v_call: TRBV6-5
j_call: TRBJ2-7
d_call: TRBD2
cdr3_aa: CASSRSGEGYEQYF
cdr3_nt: TGTGCCAGCAGTCGCTCCGGGGAGGGCTACGAGCAGTACTTC

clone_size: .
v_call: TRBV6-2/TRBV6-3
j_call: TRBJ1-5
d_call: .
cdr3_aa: CASSPGGGNQPQHF
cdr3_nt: TGTGCCAGCAGCCCGGGGGGGGGCAATCAGCCCCAGCATTTT

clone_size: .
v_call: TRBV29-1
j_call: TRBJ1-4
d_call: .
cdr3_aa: CSAYLGQLNEKLFF
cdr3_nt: TGCAGCGCCTATTTAGGACAGCTTAATGAAAAACTGTTTTTT

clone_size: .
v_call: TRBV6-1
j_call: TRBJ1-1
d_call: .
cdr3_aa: CASSVTGPNHFKDTEAFF
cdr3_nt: TGTGCCAGCAGTGTTACAGGGCCAAACCATTTTAAGGACACTGAAGCTTTCTTT

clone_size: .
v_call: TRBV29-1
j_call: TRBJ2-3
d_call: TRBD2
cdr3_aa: CSSDSGSVADTQYF
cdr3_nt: TGCAGCTCGGATAGCGGGAGTGTGGCAGATACGCAGTATTTT

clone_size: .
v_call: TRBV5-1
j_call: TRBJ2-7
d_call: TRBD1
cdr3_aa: CASSLGGQGSSYEQYF
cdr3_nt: TGCGCCAGCAGCTTGGGGGGACAGGGGAGCTCCTACGAGCAGTACTTC

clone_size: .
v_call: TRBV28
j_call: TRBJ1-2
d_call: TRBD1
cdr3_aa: CASSRQGERSYGYTF
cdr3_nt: TGTGCCAGCAGCCGACAGGGGGAGCGTAGCTATGGCTACACCTTC

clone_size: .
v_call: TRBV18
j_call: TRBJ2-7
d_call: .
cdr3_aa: CASSTGTYEQYF
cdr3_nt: TGTGCCAGCTCGACGGGGACCTACGAGCAGTACTTC

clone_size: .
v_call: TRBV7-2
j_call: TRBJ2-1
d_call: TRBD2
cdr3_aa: CASSQTSGVLNEQFF
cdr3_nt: TGTGCCAGCAGCCAAACTAGCGGGGTGCTGAATGAGCAGTTCTTC

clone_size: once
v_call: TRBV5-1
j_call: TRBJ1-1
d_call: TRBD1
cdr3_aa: CASSPYRDRGQSEAFF
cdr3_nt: TGCGCCAGCAGCCCTTATAGGGACAGGGGGCAGTCTGAAGCTTTCTTT

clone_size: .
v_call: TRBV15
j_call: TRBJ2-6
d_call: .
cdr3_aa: CATRPSGTGGTKANVLTF
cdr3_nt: TGTGCCACCAGACCTTCCGGGACAGGAGGGACTAAGGCCAACGTCCTGACTTTC

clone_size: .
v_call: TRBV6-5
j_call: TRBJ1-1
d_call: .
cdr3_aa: CASSYPEGREAFF
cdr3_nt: TGTGCCAGCAGTTACCCGGAGGGGAGAGAAGCTTTCTTT

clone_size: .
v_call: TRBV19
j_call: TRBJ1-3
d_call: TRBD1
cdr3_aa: CASSSPDRGTGNTIYF
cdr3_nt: TGTGCCAGTAGTTCCCCCGACAGGGGTACAGGAAACACCATATATTTT